This T cell receptor beta chain emerged from a study of blood T cell repertoires in COVID-19. Study-level background: Specimens from acute and convalescent COVID-19 originated in the United States, Italy and Spain. Sample material is recorded as cDNA or gDNA derived from T cells, B-cell-depleted T cells, or PBMCs.

The table lists this clone with a count of one. Authors' processing steps: Amplification with reference gene primers provided the estimates of nucleated cell counts. The data were produced by immunoSEQ multiplex PCR, yet TCRdb's version contains in-frame clones alone and is incomplete. From that table come the V and J calls and clone size; the DNA was used to work out D and trimming. The sample yields 20,000 to 30,000 clones, 88% seen once. Sequencing was performed on peripheral blood. The TCR originated in a man aged 65 to 85 in a cohort sampled during active COVID-19.

DNA for the CDR3: TGTGCCAGCAGCCCCTCTACTCCCATGGTAGCTGCGCAGTACTTC. Translating it yields CASSPSTPMVAAQYF. The genes are TRBV6-5 and TRBJ2-7; D not certain. Germline V gene sequence: CDR1 MNHEY, CDR2 SVGAGI. Trimming removed 6 bases from V and 9 bases from J, with 24 bases in between. The CDR3 covers 15 residues.